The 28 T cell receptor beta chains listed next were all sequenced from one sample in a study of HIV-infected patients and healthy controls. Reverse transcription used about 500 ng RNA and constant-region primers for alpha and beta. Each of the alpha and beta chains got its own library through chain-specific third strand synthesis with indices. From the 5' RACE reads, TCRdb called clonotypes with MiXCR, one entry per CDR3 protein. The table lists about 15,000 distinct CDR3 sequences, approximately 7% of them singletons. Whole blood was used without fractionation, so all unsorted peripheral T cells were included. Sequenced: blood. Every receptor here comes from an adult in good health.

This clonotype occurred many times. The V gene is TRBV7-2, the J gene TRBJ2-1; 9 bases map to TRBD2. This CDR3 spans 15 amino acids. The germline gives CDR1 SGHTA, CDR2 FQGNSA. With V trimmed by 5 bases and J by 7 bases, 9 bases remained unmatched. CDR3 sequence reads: CASSRSTSGPNEQFF. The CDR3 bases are TGTGCCAGCAGCCGATCGACTAGCGGACCGAATGAGCAGTTCTTC.

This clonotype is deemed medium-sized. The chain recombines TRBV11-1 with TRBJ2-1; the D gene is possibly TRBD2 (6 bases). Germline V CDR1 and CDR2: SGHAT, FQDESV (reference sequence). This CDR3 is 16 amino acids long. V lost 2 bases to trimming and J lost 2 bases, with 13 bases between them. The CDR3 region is CASSLYGDWTYNEQFF. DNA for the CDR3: TGTGCCAGCAGCTTATACGGGGACTGGACCTACAATGAGCAGTTCTTC.

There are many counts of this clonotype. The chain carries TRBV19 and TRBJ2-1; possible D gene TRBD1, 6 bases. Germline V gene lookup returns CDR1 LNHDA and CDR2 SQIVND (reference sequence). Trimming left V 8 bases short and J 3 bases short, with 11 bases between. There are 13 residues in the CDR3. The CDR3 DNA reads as TGTGCCAGTGGCCGGGACAACTACAATGAGCAGTTCTTC. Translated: CASGRDNYNEQFF.

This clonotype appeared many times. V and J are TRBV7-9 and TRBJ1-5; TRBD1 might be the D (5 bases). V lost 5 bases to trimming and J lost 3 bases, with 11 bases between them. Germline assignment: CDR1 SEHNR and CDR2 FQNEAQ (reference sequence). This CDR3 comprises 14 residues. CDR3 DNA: TGTGCCAGCAGCAACGGGACGGCCAATCAGCCCCAGCATTTT. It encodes CASSNGTANQPQHF.

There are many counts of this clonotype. Written as DNA, the CDR3 is TGTGCCAGCAGTTATTACCCCGGGACGTCGAACACTGAAGCTTTCTTT. Residues: CASSYYPGTSNTEAFF. This rearrangement joins TRBV6-1 to TRBJ1-1, with D possibly TRBD1 on 5 matching bases. Germline V gives CDR1 MNHNS, CDR2 SASEGT. CDR3 size: 16 residues. V lost 5 bases to trimming and J lost 1 base, with 17 bases between them.

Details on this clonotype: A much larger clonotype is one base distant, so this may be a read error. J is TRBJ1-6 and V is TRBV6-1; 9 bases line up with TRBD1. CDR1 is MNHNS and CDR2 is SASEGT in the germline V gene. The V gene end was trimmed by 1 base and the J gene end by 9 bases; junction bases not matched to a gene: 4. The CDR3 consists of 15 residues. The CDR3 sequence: CASSEEGTGSSPLHF. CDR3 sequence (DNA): TGTGCCAGCAGTGAAGAGGGGACAGGGAGTTCACCCCTCCACTTT.

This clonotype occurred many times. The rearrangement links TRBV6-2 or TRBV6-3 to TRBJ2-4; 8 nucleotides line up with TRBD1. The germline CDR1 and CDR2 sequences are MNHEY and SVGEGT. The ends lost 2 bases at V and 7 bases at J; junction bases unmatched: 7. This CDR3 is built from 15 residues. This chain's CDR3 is CASSYSPHRGNIQYF. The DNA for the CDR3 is TGTGCCAGCAGTTACAGCCCGCACAGGGGGAACATTCAGTACTTC.

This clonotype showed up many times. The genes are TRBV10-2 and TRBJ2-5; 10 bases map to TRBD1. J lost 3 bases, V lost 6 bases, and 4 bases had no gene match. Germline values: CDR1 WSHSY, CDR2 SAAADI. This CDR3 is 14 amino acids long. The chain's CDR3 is CASRAGTGEETQYF. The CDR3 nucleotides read TGCGCCAGCAGGGCCGGGACAGGGGAAGAGACCCAGTACTTC.

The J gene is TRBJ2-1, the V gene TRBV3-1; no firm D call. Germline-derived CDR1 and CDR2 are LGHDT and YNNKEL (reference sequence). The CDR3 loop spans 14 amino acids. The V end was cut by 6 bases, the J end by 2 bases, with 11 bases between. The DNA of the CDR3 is TGTGCCAGCAGGGCGAGCGAACCCTACAATGAGCAGTTCTTC. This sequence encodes CASRASEPYNEQFF.

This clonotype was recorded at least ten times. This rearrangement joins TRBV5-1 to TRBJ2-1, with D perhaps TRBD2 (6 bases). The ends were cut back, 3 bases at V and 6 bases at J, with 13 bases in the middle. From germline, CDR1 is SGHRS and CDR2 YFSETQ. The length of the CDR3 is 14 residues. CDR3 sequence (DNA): TGCGCCAGCAGCTCGGGGGACTTGCCCAATGAGCAGTTCTTC. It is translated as CASSSGDLPNEQFF.

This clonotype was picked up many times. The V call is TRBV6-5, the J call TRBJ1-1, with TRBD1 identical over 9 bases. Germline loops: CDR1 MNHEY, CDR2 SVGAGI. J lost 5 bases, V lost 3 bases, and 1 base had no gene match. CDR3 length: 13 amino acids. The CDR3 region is CASSYDRGTEAFF. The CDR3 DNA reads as TGTGCCAGCAGTTATGACAGGGGGACTGAAGCTTTCTTT.

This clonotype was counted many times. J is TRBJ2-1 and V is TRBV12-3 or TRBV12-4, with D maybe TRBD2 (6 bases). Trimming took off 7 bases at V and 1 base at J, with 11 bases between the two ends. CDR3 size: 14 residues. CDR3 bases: TGTGCCAGCACTTCGGAGGGGTCCTACAATGAGCAGTTCTTC. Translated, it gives CASTSEGSYNEQFF.

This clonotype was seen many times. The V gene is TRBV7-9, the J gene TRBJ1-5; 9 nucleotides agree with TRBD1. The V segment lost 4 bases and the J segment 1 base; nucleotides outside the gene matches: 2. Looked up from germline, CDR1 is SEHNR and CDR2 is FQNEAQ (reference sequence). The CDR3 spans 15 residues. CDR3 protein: CASSSGTGSNQPQHF. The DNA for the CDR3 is TGTGCCAGCAGCTCGGGGACAGGGAGCAATCAGCCCCAGCATTTT.

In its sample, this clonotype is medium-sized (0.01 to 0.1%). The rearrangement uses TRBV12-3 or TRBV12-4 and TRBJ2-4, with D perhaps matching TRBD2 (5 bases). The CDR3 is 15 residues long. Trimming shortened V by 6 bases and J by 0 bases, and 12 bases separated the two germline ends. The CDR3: CASSTWEPAKNIQYF. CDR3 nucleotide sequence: TGTGCCAGCAGCACCTGGGAGCCAGCCAAAAACATTCAGTACTTC.

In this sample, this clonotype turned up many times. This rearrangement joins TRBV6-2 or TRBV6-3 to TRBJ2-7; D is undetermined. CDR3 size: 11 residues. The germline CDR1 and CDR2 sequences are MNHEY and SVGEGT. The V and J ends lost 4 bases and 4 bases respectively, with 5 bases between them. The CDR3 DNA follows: TGTGCCAGCAGTTTCAGTTACGAGCAGTACTTC. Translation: CASSFSYEQYF.

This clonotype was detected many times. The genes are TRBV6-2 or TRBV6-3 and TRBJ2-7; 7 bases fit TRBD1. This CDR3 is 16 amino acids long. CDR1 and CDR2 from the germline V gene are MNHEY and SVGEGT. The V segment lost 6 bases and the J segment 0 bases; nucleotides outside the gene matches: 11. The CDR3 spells CASRRDTGQTSYEQYF. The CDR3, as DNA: TGTGCCAGCAGGCGAGATACGGGACAGACCTCCTACGAGCAGTACTTC.

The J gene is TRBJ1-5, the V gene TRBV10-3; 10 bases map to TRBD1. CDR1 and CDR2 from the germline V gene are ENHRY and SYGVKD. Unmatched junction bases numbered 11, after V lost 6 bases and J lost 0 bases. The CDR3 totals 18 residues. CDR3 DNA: TGTGCCATCAGCGGGACAGGGGCTCTAGAGGGTAGCAATCAGCCCCAGCATTTT. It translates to CAISGTGALEGSNQPQHF.

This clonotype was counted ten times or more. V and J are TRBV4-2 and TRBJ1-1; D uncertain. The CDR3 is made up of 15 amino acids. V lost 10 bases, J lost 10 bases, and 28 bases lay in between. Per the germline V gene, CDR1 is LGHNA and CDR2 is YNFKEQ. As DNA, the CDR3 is TGTGCCACTCGACGGACCGAGGGCGACCATCGGGGAGCTTTCTTT. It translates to CATRRTEGDHRGAFF.

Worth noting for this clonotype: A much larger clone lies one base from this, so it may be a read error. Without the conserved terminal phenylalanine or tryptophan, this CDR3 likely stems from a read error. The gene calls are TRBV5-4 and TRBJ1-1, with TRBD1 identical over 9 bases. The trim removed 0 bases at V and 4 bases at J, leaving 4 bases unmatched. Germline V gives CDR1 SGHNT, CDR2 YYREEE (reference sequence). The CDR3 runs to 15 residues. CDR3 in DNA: TGTGCCAGCAGCTTGGTGGGACAGGGACGCACTGAAGCTTTCCTT. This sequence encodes CASSLVGQGRTEAFL.

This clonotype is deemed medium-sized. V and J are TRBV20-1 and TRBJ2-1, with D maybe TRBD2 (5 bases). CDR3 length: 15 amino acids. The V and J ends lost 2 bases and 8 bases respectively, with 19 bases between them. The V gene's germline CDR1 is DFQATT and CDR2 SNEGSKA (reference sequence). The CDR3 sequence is CSARSRLGGGYEQFF. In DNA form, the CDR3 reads TGCAGTGCTAGATCGCGTCTAGGTGGAGGCTATGAGCAGTTCTTC.

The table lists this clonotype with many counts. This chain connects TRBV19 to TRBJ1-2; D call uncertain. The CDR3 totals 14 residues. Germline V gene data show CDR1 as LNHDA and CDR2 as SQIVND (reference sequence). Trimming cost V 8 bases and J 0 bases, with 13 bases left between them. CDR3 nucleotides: TGTGCCAGTGTTCGGGGTTCTACTAACTATGGCTACACCTTC. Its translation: CASVRGSTNYGYTF.

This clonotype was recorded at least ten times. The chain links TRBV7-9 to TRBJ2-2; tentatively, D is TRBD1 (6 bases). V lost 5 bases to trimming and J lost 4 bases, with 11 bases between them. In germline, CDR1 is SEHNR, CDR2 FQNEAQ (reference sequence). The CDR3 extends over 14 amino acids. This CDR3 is CASSRRTATGELFF. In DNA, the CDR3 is TGTGCCAGCAGCCGCCGGACAGCCACCGGGGAGCTGTTTTTT.

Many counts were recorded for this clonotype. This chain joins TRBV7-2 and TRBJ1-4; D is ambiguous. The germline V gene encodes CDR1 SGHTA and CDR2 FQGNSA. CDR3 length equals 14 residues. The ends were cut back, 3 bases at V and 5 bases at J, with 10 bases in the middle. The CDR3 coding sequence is TGTGCCAGCAGCTTTAATTTCCCAAATGAAAAACTGTTTTTT. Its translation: CASSFNFPNEKLFF.

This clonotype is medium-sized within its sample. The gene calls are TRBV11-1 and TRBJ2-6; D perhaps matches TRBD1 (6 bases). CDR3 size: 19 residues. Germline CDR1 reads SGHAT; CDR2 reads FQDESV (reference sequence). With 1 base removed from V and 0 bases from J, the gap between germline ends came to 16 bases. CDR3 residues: CASSLEADRSYSGANVLTF. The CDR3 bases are TGTGCCAGCAGCTTAGAGGCCGACAGGTCCTACTCTGGGGCCAACGTCCTGACTTTC. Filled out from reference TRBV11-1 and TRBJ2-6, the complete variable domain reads EAEVAQSPRYKITEKSQAVAFWCDPISGHATLYWYRQILGQGPELLVQFQDESVVDDSQLPKDRFSAERLKGVDSTLKIQPAELGDSAMYLCASSLEADRSYSGANVLTFGAGSRLTVL.

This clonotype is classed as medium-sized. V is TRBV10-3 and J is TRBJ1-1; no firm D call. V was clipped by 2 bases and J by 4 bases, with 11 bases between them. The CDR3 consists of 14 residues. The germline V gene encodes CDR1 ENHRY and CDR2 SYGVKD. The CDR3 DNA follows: TGTGCCATCAGTGAGGGAGGATTCGGCACTGAAGCTTTCTTT. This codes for CAISEGGFGTEAFF.

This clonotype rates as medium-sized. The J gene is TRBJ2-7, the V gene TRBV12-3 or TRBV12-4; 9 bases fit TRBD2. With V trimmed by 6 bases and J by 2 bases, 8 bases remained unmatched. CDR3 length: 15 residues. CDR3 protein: CASSPSGAAAYEQYF. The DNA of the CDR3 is TGTGCCAGCAGCCCTAGCGGGGCCGCAGCCTACGAGCAGTACTTC.

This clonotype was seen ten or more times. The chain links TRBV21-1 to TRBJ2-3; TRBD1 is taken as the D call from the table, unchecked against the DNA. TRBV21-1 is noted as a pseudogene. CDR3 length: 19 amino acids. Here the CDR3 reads CASSKMGRAGGKGTDTQYF. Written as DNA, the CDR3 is TGTGCCAGCAGCAAAATGGGCCGGGCAGGAGGGAAGGGCACAGATACGCAGTATTTT.

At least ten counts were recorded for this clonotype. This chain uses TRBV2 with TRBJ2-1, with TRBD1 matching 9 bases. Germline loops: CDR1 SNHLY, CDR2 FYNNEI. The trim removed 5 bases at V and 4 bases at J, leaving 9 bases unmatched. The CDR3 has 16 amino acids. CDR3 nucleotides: TGTGCCAGCAGTCATGTTGGGGACAGGGAGTACAATGAGCAGTTCTTC. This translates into CASSHVGDREYNEQFF.